Included here is one TCR beta chain sequence, with context. Its matching antigen is unknown. Trimming removed 2 bases at V and 5 bases at J, with 5 bases between. The germline V gene encodes CDR1 SGHRS and CDR2 YFSETQ. The CDR3 extends over 11 amino acids. Time point here: week 5, during vaccination. Topical imiquimod accompanied each vaccine dose, which consisted of 300 ug of mutant IDH1 20-mer peptide. Astrocytomas found in donors were new, WHO grade 3 or 4, IDH1-mutant and ATRX-lost. The table came from immunoSEQ multiplex PCR; TCRdb's copy has only in-frame clones and leaves some out. The sample includes over 50,000 clones, approximately 90% of them seen just once. The sample belongs to a study of a mutant IDH1 vaccine in newly diagnosed glioma. Findings and caveats of the study: Pseudoprogression appeared independent of alterations in top peripheral clonotypes.

Source: PBMCs, taken from a glioma patient whose treatment included an IDH1 peptide vaccine. This chain uses TRBV5-1 with TRBJ2-7; D is uncertain. This sequence was found in a woman aged 35 to 49 with glioma. CDR3 residues: CASSLSHEQYF. The CDR3 DNA reads as TGCGCCAGCAGCTTAAGTCACGAGCAGTACTTC.